Here is one T cell receptor beta chain with its context. This sample is drawn from a study of T cell changes during pregnancy in multiple sclerosis. The protocol was immunoSEQ multiplex PCR, while the TCRdb copy is restricted to in-frame clones and leaves out a portion. The sample lists more than 9,500 clones, around four fifths occurring once. The receptor was derived from a female donor in good health, enrolled as a control in a pregnancy study. This sample comprised CD8+ T cells from peripheral blood mononuclear cells, obtained after pregnancy.

The CDR3 reads CASSQEVAGAYWDQYF. In DNA form, the CDR3 reads TGCGCCAGCAGCCAAGAAGTAGCGGGAGCCTACTGGGACCAGTACTTC. The V call is TRBV4-1, the J call TRBJ2-5; TRBD2 aligns across 9 bases. CDR1 and CDR2 (germline): MGHRA, YSYEKL. CDR3 length: 16 amino acids. V shed 0 bases, J shed 10 bases, and the junction held 12 bases outside the gene matches.